Sequencing of this T cell receptor (beta chain) was carried out in a study of T cells in Graves' hyperthyroidism and ophthalmopathy. The junction had 10 bases not matched to a gene; V was cut back by 11 bases and J by 2 bases. Germline CDR1 SEHNR, CDR2 FQNEAQ (reference sequence). This CDR3 has 16 amino acids. Ten or more counts support this clonotype. RNA transcripts served as the template for amplifying TCR beta CDR3 regions. An initial round of RT-PCR targeting the TCR CDR3 relied on the HTBI primer set. TCRdb re-analysed the multiplex PCR reads in MiXCR, keeping a single row per CDR3 protein. The data contain around 390,000 distinct CDR3 sequences, roughly 14% of them singletons. Each ophthalmopathy patient scored at least 3 on the Clinical Activity Score and at least 4 on NOSPECS grade, with duration under 3 months.

This TCR was recovered from a woman aged 30 to 39 with Graves' ophthalmopathy. Specimen: blood. The chain employs TRBV7-9 and TRBJ2-3, with 13 bases lining up with TRBD2. Written as DNA, the CDR3 is TGTGCCGTCGAGGGACTAGCGGGATCTACCACAGATACGCAGTATTTT. The encoded protein is CAVEGLAGSTTDTQYF. Combining the CDR3 with reference TRBV7-9 and TRBJ2-3 gives the whole variable domain DTGVSQNPRHKITKRGQNVTFRCDPISEHNRLYWYRQTLGQGPEFLTYFQNEAQLEKSRLLSDRFSAERPKGSFSTLEIQRTEQGDSAMYLCAVEGLAGSTTDTQYFGPGTRLTVL.